This T cell receptor (beta chain) was retrieved from a study of tumor-infiltrating lymphocytes in primary liver carcinoma. For each extraction, RNA and DNA were obtained together from about 20-30 mg of unsorted bulk tissue. The sampling covered five separate regions of each tumor. The CDR3 totals 13 residues. CDR1 and CDR2 (germline): DFQATT, SNEGSKA (reference sequence). Trimming removed 4 bases from V and 2 bases from J, with 10 bases in between. TCR beta cDNA was reverse-transcribed from roughly 520 ng of total RNA. The reaction used a constant-region primer and ProtoScript II reverse transcriptase. Three rounds of nested multiplex PCR with slightly modified ARM-PCR produced TCR beta libraries. Use of TRBV1-TRBV30 forward primers with a C-beta reverse primer characterized the first two PCR rounds, which lasted about 9 cycles each. TCRdb processed the multiplex PCR reads anew with MiXCR; each CDR3 protein has one entry. The profile covers 95,000 to 100,000 distinct CDR3 sequences, with around two thirds appearing a single time and more than 10% taken by the ten largest.

The sequence came from a woman in her sixties or seventies with primary liver carcinoma and hepatitis B virus infection. The specimen sequenced was liver tumor tissue from sampling region 2. The subset was: tumor region T2, inferior pole. The V gene is TRBV20-1, the J gene TRBJ2-3, with unresolved D. DNA of the CDR3: TGCAGTGCTAACGACGGTGTCACAGATACGCAGTATTTT. Protein: CSANDGVTDTQYF.